The 19 T cell receptor beta chains listed next were all sequenced from one sample in a study of blood T cell repertoires in COVID-19. Some clones are missing from TCRdb's copy, which holds only in-frame ones; the method was immunoSEQ multiplex PCR. Of roughly 110,000 clones listed, 80% to 90% are singletons. Sequenced input: peripheral blood. The receptor set was obtained from a woman aged 45-60 years with acute or convalescent COVID-19.

The rearrangement links TRBV9 to TRBJ2-6; no reliable D call. Trimming cost V 0 bases and J 4 bases, with 8 bases left between them. The CDR3 runs to 15 residues. Germline-derived CDR1 and CDR2 are SGDLS and YYNGEE. The CDR3 DNA follows: TGTGCCAGCAGCGTAGACCCGGTCGGGGCCAACGTCCTGACTTTC. Translating it yields CASSVDPVGANVLTF. The variable domain in full, with the rest retrieved from reference TRBV9 and TRBJ2-6, is DSGVTQTPKHLITATGQRVTLRCSPRSGDLSVYWYQQSLDQGLQFLIQYYNGEERAKGNILERFSAQQFPDLHSELNLSSLELGDSALYFCASSVDPVGANVLTFGAGSRLTVL.

This chain uses TRBV13 with TRBJ2-1, with 9 bases aligning to TRBD1. V lost 7 bases to trimming and J lost 6 bases; unmatched junction nucleotides: 4. CDR3 size: 13 residues. Germline V CDR1 and CDR2: PRHDT, FYEKMQ (reference sequence). The CDR3 DNA sequence: TGTGCCAGCACCCCGGGACAGGGCAATGAGCAGTTCTTC. Protein: CASTPGQGNEQFF.

The rearrangement joins TRBV27 to TRBJ2-7; TRBD1 aligns across 9 bases. V lost 5 bases to trimming and J lost 7 bases; unmatched junction nucleotides: 9. CDR1 and CDR2 (germline): MNHEY, SMNVEV (reference sequence). The CDR3 totals 14 residues. CDR3 DNA sequence: TGTGCCAGCAGTCCCAGGGACAGGGCTGGAGAGCAGTACTTC. Translating gives CASSPRDRAGEQYF.

This chain links TRBV7-6 with TRBJ1-6; TRBD1 agrees at 7 bases. Per the germline V gene, CDR1 is SGHVS and CDR2 is FNYEAQ. The CDR3 sequence is 17 residues long. J gave up 5 bases and V 5 bases, and 12 bases lay outside the gene matches. CDR3 coding DNA: TGTGCCAGCAGCCTTAAACCAGGGGGTTTCGATAATTCACCCCTCCACTTT. This encodes CASSLKPGGFDNSPLHF.

This rearrangement joins TRBV7-2 to TRBJ1-1, with D perhaps matching TRBD1 (5 bases). CDR1 is SGHTA and CDR2 is FQGNSA in the germline V gene. Trimming took off 1 base at V and 4 bases at J, with 13 bases between the two ends. CDR3 length: 15 amino acids. The CDR3 DNA reads TGTGCCAGCAGCTTAGGACATACCGGGGGCACTGAAGCTTTCTTT. This translates into CASSLGHTGGTEAFF.

This chain connects TRBV30 to TRBJ1-1; TRBD1 matches 9 bases. Germline assignment: CDR1 GTSNPN and CDR2 SVGIG (reference sequence). J gave up 8 bases and V 2 bases, and 9 bases lay outside the gene matches. This CDR3 region has 14 residues. The chain's CDR3 is CAWSYLGTGQEAFF. The DNA for the CDR3 is TGTGCCTGGAGTTATCTAGGGACAGGGCAAGAAGCTTTCTTT. Supplemented by reference TRBV30 and TRBJ1-1, the full variable domain reads SQTIHQWPATLVQPVGSPLSLECTVEGTSNPNLYWYRQAAGRGLQLLFYSVGIGQISSEVPQNLSASRPQDRQFILSSKKLLLSDSGFYLCAWSYLGTGQEAFFGQGTRLTVV.

The chain recombines TRBV15 with TRBJ2-1, with D unclear. This CDR3 is 12 amino acids long. With 1 base removed from V and 8 bases from J, the gap between germline ends came to 6 bases. Per germline, CDR1 LNHNV and CDR2 YYDKDF (reference sequence). The CDR3 DNA is TGTGCCACCAGCAGAGGGCTCGATGAGCAGTTCTTC. This codes for CATSRGLDEQFF.

The rearrangement joins TRBV6-5 to TRBJ1-3; D uncertain. The CDR3 is 14 residues long. Germline V gene lookup returns CDR1 MNHEY and CDR2 SVGAGI. Trimming removed 0 bases from V and 7 bases from J, with 10 bases in between. CDR3 nucleotides: TGTGCCAGCAGTTACTCGAGGCACGGGAACACCATATATTTT. It yields the protein CASSYSRHGNTIYF.

The V call is TRBV24-1, the J call TRBJ1-1; D ambiguous. The CDR3 is 14 amino acids. V was trimmed by 5 bases and J by 1 base, leaving 10 bases between them. Looked up from germline, CDR1 is KGHDR and CDR2 is SFDVKD. The CDR3 spells CATSGPSPNTEAFF. CDR3 DNA: TGTGCCACCAGTGGGCCCTCACCGAACACTGAAGCTTTCTTT.

This rearrangement joins TRBV4-2 to TRBJ1-1, with a weak D call TRBD1 (5 bases). The CDR3 length is 14 residues. Germline V gives CDR1 LGHNA, CDR2 YNFKEQ. The germline V and J ends were trimmed by 5 bases and 1 base, with 11 bases remaining between them. The CDR3 region has the DNA TGTGCCAGCAGCACCCTAACAGGGAACACTGAAGCTTTCTTT. This encodes CASSTLTGNTEAFF.

The chain uses TRBV11-1 and TRBJ1-1, with 8 bases identical to TRBD1. The CDR3 is 15 amino acids. V shed 6 bases and J 0 bases; nucleotides not matched to a gene: 6. Germline lookup yields CDR1 SGHAT and CDR2 FQDESV (reference sequence). CDR3 DNA sequence: TGTGCCAGCAGGTTACGGACAGGGATGAACACTGAAGCTTTCTTT. Its protein product is CASRLRTGMNTEAFF.

This CDR3 is CASSQGTGMINEQFF. CDR3 nucleotides: TGCGCCAGCAGCCAAGGGACAGGGATGATAAATGAGCAGTTCTTC. The V call is TRBV4-3, the J call TRBJ2-1; 8 bases are a match to TRBD1. Germline V gene lookup returns CDR1 LGHNA and CDR2 YSLEER. CDR3 length: 15 amino acids. The junction had 6 bases not matched to a gene; V was cut back by 1 base and J by 7 bases.

This chain links TRBV20-1 with TRBJ1-6; D gene uncertain. The CDR3 contains 17 residues. Trimming pared 3 bases from V and 3 bases from J, leaving 18 bases between. The germline V gene encodes CDR1 DFQATT and CDR2 SNEGSKA (reference sequence). The CDR3 loop reads CSASPLRDNLYNSPLHF. CDR3 bases: TGCAGTGCTAGTCCTTTGCGAGATAACCTCTATAATTCACCCCTCCACTTT.

CDR3 bases: TGTGCCAGCAGCAGGGCTAGCGAGGGGGATACGCAGTATTTT. It translates to CASSRASEGDTQYF. This chain links TRBV9 with TRBJ2-3; maybe TRBD2 (6 bases). V was shortened by 4 bases and J by 6 bases, with 15 bases between the two germline ends. The CDR3 is 14 residues long. Germline V CDR1 and CDR2: SGDLS, YYNGEE.

This rearrangement joins TRBV3-1 (or the pseudogene TRBV3-2) to TRBJ1-2; D remains ambiguous. Looked up from germline, CDR1 is LGHDT and CDR2 is YNNKEL (reference sequence). CDR3 length equals 16 residues. Trimming left V 1 base short and J 0 bases short, with 12 bases between. This CDR3 reads CASSQGGSQPNYGYTF. DNA of the CDR3: TGTGCCAGCAGCCAAGGAGGGTCTCAACCTAACTATGGCTACACCTTC.

The chain combines TRBV6-2 or TRBV6-3 with TRBJ1-2; no reliable D call. The V gene lost 6 bases and the J gene lost 0 bases, with 14 bases spanning the gap. Germline values: CDR1 MNHEY, CDR2 SVGEGT. This CDR3 has 15 residues. CDR3 DNA sequence: TGTGCCAGCAGCCTTGACAAGCAAGCTAACTATGGCTACACCTTC. Amino acids: CASSLDKQANYGYTF.

This CDR3 is CATSDDRNTEAFF. The CDR3 nucleotides are TGTGCCACCAGTGACGACAGGAACACTGAAGCTTTCTTT. The chain is built from TRBV24-1 and TRBJ1-1; D is possibly TRBD1 (5 bases). The germline gives CDR1 KGHDR, CDR2 SFDVKD. The CDR3 runs to 13 residues. Trimming removed 4 bases at V and 1 base at J, with 6 bases between.

The chain uses TRBV10-3 and TRBJ2-5; 14 bases are shared with TRBD2. CDR3 length: 17 amino acids. Trimming cost V 10 bases and J 3 bases; bases outside gene matches: 13. Germline CDR1 ENHRY, CDR2 SYGVKD. The CDR3 here is CATSGTSGRGFKETQYF. CDR3 nucleotide sequence: TGTGCCACCTCCGGGACTAGCGGGAGAGGGTTCAAAGAGACCCAGTACTTC.

The J gene is TRBJ1-1, the V gene TRBV7-9, with D possibly matching TRBD1 (5 bases). Trimming cost V 8 bases and J 0 bases, with 7 bases left between them. The CDR3 has 12 amino acids. The germline V gene has CDR1 SEHNR and CDR2 FQNEAQ (reference sequence). The CDR3 sequence: CASGAMNTEAFF. CDR3 DNA: TGTGCCAGCGGGGCCATGAACACTGAAGCTTTCTTT.